These 32 T cell receptor beta chains originate from one sample sequenced in a study of radiotherapy plus CTLA-4 blockade in lung cancer. The method was immunoSEQ multiplex PCR; TCRdb's version includes in-frame clones alone and lacks a portion of them. The sample lists tens of thousands of clones; about 74% were seen once. Here the sequenced sample was peripheral blood, taken from a patient treated with radiotherapy plus ipilimumab. These receptors all stem from a human donor with non-small cell lung cancer whose response to radiotherapy plus ipilimumab could not be evaluated.

J is TRBJ2-1 and V is TRBV7-2; 9 bases fit TRBD2. Germline CDR1 SGHTA, CDR2 FQGNSA. V gave up 1 base and J gave up 1 base; unmatched junction bases: 8. This CDR3 is 18 amino acids long. Written as DNA, the CDR3 is TGTGCCAGCAGCTTAGTGGGAAGACTAGCGGCTTCCTACAATGAGCAGTTCTTC. It specifies CASSLVGRLAASYNEQFF. Together with reference TRBV7-2 and TRBJ2-1, the CDR3 gives the full variable domain: GAGVSQSPSNKVTEKGKDVELRCDPISGHTALYWYRQSLGQGLEFLIYFQGNSAPDKSGLPSDRFSAERTGGSVSTLTIQRTQQEDSAVYLCASSLVGRLAASYNEQFFGPGTRLTVL.

The chain couples TRBV7-8 to TRBJ2-5; 7 positions agree with TRBD2. V shed 1 base, J shed 3 bases, and the junction held 8 bases outside the gene matches. Germline V lookup: CDR1 SGHVS, CDR2 FQNEAQ. CDR3 length equals 16 residues. The CDR3: CASSLGPAGIEETQYF. CDR3 DNA sequence: TGTGCCAGCAGCTTAGGGCCAGCGGGGATTGAAGAGACCCAGTACTTC.

This clone was observed a few times. V is TRBV5-4 and J is TRBJ2-3; 10 nucleotides line up with TRBD2. Germline-derived CDR1 and CDR2 are SGHNT and YYREEE (reference sequence). The CDR3 totals 16 residues. The junction had 11 bases not matched to a gene; V was cut back by 4 bases and J by 6 bases. The CDR3 region has the DNA TGTGCCAGCAGCACCCGGACTAGCGGAGGGGGGGATACGCAGTATTTT. Translated, it gives CASSTRTSGGGDTQYF.

This clone showed up just a few times. The chain links TRBV6-4 to TRBJ1-6, with D possibly matching TRBD1 (6 bases). In germline, CDR1 is MRHNA, CDR2 SNTAGT. V gave up 6 bases and J gave up 4 bases, with 10 bases separating them. There are 14 residues in the CDR3. The CDR3 is CASRDSGYNSPLHF. As DNA, the CDR3 is TGTGCCAGCAGGGACAGCGGGTATAATTCACCCCTCCACTTT.

This chain links TRBV4-3 with TRBJ2-5; TRBD2 matches at 8 bases. Trimming cost V 0 bases and J 5 bases; bases outside gene matches: 2. Germline V gives CDR1 LGHNA, CDR2 YSLEER. CDR3 length: 14 amino acids. The CDR3 spells CASSQEASGETQYF. The CDR3 bases are TGCGCCAGCAGCCAAGAAGCTAGCGGGGAGACCCAGTACTTC.

The chain couples TRBV4-3 to TRBJ2-7; TRBD1 matches at 7 bases. V shed 4 bases and J 4 bases; nucleotides not matched to a gene: 7. Germline V gives CDR1 LGHNA, CDR2 YSLEER. The CDR3 spans 14 residues. This CDR3 reads CASSRWQGEYEQYF. CDR3 coding DNA: TGCGCCAGCAGCCGGTGGCAGGGGGAATACGAGCAGTACTTC.

This chain uses TRBV5-4 with TRBJ2-1; no clear D. There are 16 residues in the CDR3. From germline, CDR1 is SGHNT and CDR2 YYREEE (reference sequence). Trimming took off 3 bases at V and 6 bases at J, with 19 bases between the two ends. The CDR3 loop reads CASSSGGRTRSNEQFF. The CDR3, as DNA: TGTGCCAGCAGCTCGGGTGGTCGAACCCGTAGCAATGAGCAGTTCTTC.

The V and J genes are TRBV4-1 and TRBJ2-3, with TRBD2 matching over 10 bases. Trimming cost V 1 base and J 6 bases; bases outside gene matches: 1. The germline CDR1 and CDR2 sequences are MGHRA and YSYEKL. This CDR3 contains 14 residues. The CDR3 loop reads CASSQVGLADTQYF. The CDR3 DNA follows: TGCGCCAGCAGCCAAGTGGGACTAGCGGATACGCAGTATTTT.

The chain links TRBV11-2 to TRBJ1-1; 11 bases match TRBD1. Germline V gives CDR1 SGHAT, CDR2 FQNNGV. V shed 0 bases, J shed 4 bases, and the junction held 4 bases outside the gene matches. The CDR3 totals 16 residues. In DNA form, the CDR3 reads TGTGCCAGCAGCTTAGACTGGACAGGGGGCCTCACTGAAGCTTTCTTT. Protein: CASSLDWTGGLTEAFF.

V usage is TRBV4-2 and J usage is TRBJ2-5; 10 nucleotides match TRBD1. CDR3 length: 17 residues. Trimming removed 3 bases from V and 1 base from J; junction bases left unmatched: 8. CDR1 and CDR2 from the germline V gene are LGHNA and YNFKEQ. The CDR3 loop reads CASSHDPGQGPQETQYF. Here the CDR3 DNA reads TGTGCCAGCAGCCACGACCCGGGACAGGGGCCCCAAGAGACCCAGTACTTC.

This clone was seen once. The chain employs TRBV2 and TRBJ2-1; TRBD2 matches 14 bases. V lost 2 bases to trimming and J lost 3 bases; unmatched junction nucleotides: 9. The CDR3 has 19 amino acids. Germline loops: CDR1 SNHLY, CDR2 FYNNEI. The CDR3 DNA reads as TGTGCCAGCAGTGAAAGTAGAGGACTAGCGGGGGGAGTCTACAATGAGCAGTTCTTC. Its protein product is CASSESRGLAGGVYNEQFF.

This chain connects TRBV18 to TRBJ1-1; 9 nucleotides match TRBD1. CDR1 KGHSH and CDR2 LQKENI come from the germline V gene. V gave up 6 bases and J gave up 0 bases; unmatched junction bases: 8. The CDR3 contains 16 residues. The DNA for the CDR3 is TGTGCCAGCTCCCGGGGACAGGGAGCTCTGAACACTGAAGCTTTCTTT. As protein: CASSRGQGALNTEAFF.

V and J are TRBV7-2 and TRBJ2-5; 11 bases agree with TRBD2. The CDR3 is 17 amino acids. CDR1 is SGHTA and CDR2 is FQGNSA in the germline V gene. Losses at the gene ends were 8 bases for V and 2 bases for J; bases not matched to a gene: 13. The DNA of the CDR3 is TGTGCCAGCGGCACTGAGTGGTTAGCGGGGGGGCAAGAGACCCAGTACTTC. Translation: CASGTEWLAGGQETQYF.

The chain carries TRBV5-4 and TRBJ2-6; no definite D call. Trimming pared 0 bases from V and 0 bases from J, leaving 7 bases between. Per germline, CDR1 SGHNT and CDR2 YYREEE (reference sequence). This CDR3 has 16 amino acids. The CDR3 coding sequence is TGTGCCAGCAGCTTGGTGGCGGCCTCTGGGGCCAACGTCCTGACTTTC. This codes for CASSLVAASGANVLTF.

This clone was detected a few times. The chain joins TRBV11-2 to TRBJ1-4; 7 bases agree with TRBD1. This CDR3 is built from 16 residues. V was clipped by 1 base and J by 4 bases; unmatched bases: 6. CDR1 is SGHAT and CDR2 is FQNNGV in the germline V gene. CDR3 DNA sequence: TGTGCCAGCAGCTTAGCCGGAGGGGGCGTTAATGAAAAACTGTTTTTT. Protein sequence: CASSLAGGGVNEKLFF.

CDR3 protein: CASSSLEGTEAFF. CDR3 bases: TGTGCCAGCTCAAGCCTGGAGGGCACTGAAGCTTTCTTT. The genes are TRBV18 and TRBJ1-1; D ambiguous. In germline, CDR1 is KGHSH, CDR2 LQKENI. CDR3 length: 13 residues. Trimming left V 5 bases short and J 4 bases short, with 11 bases between.

The sample holds a few counts of this clone. The J gene is TRBJ1-2, the V gene TRBV7-9; D may be TRBD1 (5 bases). The V end was cut by 1 base, the J end by 7 bases, with 10 bases between. The length of the CDR3 is 13 residues. Germline assignment: CDR1 SEHNR and CDR2 FQNEAQ (reference sequence). The CDR3 reads CASSLELGAGYTF. CDR3 sequence (DNA): TGTGCCAGCAGCTTAGAGTTAGGGGCTGGCTACACCTTC.

This chain links TRBV5-1 with TRBJ1-1; 7 nucleotides agree with TRBD1. From germline, CDR1 is SGHRS and CDR2 YFSETQ. V lost 0 bases and J lost 3; bases outside the gene matches: 2. CDR3 length: 14 residues. The CDR3 region has the DNA TGCGCCAGCAGCTTGGTTCAGGGGGACACTGAAGCTTTCTTT. Encoded protein: CASSLVQGDTEAFF.

The J gene is TRBJ1-3, the V gene TRBV9; D may be TRBD1 (5 bases). Trimming stripped 4 bases from V and 4 bases from J, with 15 bases between. CDR3 length: 15 amino acids. Germline CDR1 SGDLS, CDR2 YYNGEE. CDR3 sequence reads: CASSPGSGAGNTIYF. CDR3 nucleotide sequence: TGTGCCAGCAGCCCCGGGTCTGGGGCAGGAAACACCATATATTTT.

This chain links TRBV19 with TRBJ1-4; D uncertain. Trimming removed 4 bases at V and 6 bases at J, with 6 bases between. This CDR3 is 12 amino acids long. Germline V gives CDR1 LNHDA, CDR2 SQIVND (reference sequence). The CDR3 DNA reads as TGTGCCAGTAGTAAGCAGGATGAAAAACTGTTTTTT. It codes for CASSKQDEKLFF.

V usage is TRBV2 and J usage is TRBJ2-1, with TRBD2 matching 13 bases. Germline V gene lookup returns CDR1 SNHLY and CDR2 FYNNEI. J gave up 0 bases and V 0 bases, and 14 bases lay outside the gene matches. This CDR3 region has 22 residues. The CDR3 protein is CASSEALGGLAGYLSSYNEQFF. The CDR3 nucleotides are TGTGCCAGCAGTGAAGCGCTGGGGGGACTAGCGGGATACCTTAGCTCCTACAATGAGCAGTTCTTC.

This clone was counted between two and nine times. The CDR3 reads CAWRGLSGSSSPLHF. CDR3 in DNA: TGTGCCTGGAGGGGCCTAAGCGGGAGTAGCTCACCCCTCCACTTT. The chain joins TRBV30 to TRBJ1-6; D gene uncertain. Germline CDR1 GTSNPN, CDR2 SVGIG (reference sequence). CDR3 length: 15 amino acids. Trimming removed 3 bases from V and 10 bases from J, with 19 bases in between.

This clone was picked up a small number of times. V usage is TRBV28 and J usage is TRBJ1-2; D is unresolved. Germline lookup yields CDR1 MDHEN and CDR2 SYDVKM. The CDR3 is made up of 17 amino acids. The V end lost 3 bases, the J end lost 4 bases, and 21 bases lay between the germline ends. Written as DNA, the CDR3 is TGTGCCAGCAGTTTCCGCCCTTGGGCGATTACCTTCTATGGCTACACCTTC. Residues: CASSFRPWAITFYGYTF.

The genes are TRBV18 and TRBJ1-6; D gene uncertain. V shed 0 bases and J shed 6 bases, with 9 bases lying between them. CDR3 length equals 15 residues. The germline V gene encodes CDR1 KGHSH and CDR2 LQKENI. CDR3 coding DNA: TGTGCCAGCTCACCACCGGGGAGGGTTAATTCACCCCTCCACTTT. Translated, it gives CASSPPGRVNSPLHF.

The chain carries TRBV5-5 and TRBJ2-1; no clear D. V lost 0 bases and J 2 bases, leaving 9 bases between the germline ends. This CDR3 contains 15 residues. Per germline, CDR1 SGHKS and CDR2 YYEKEE (reference sequence). CDR3 sequence reads: CASSLGPGTYNEQFF. DNA for the CDR3: TGTGCCAGCAGCTTGGGGCCGGGTACCTACAATGAGCAGTTCTTC.

The rearrangement links TRBV5-4 to TRBJ2-1; 14 nucleotides match TRBD2. In germline, CDR1 is SGHNT, CDR2 YYREEE (reference sequence). The junction had 11 bases not matched to a gene; V was cut back by 2 bases and J by 7 bases. This CDR3 has 18 amino acids. The CDR3 nucleotides are TGTGCCAGCAGCTTAGGACTAGCGGGGGGTCCCGAGGCTAATGAGCAGTTCTTC. Translated: CASSLGLAGGPEANEQFF. The full variable domain, completed using reference TRBV5-4 and TRBJ2-1, is ETGVTQSPTHLIKTRGQQVTLRCSSQSGHNTVSWYQQALGQGPQFIFQYYREEENGRGNFPPRFSGLQFPNYSSELNVNALELDDSALYLCASSLGLAGGPEANEQFFGPGTRLTVL.

The chain recombines TRBV5-8 with TRBJ2-5, with 11 nucleotides matching TRBD1. V trimming: 0 bases; J trimming: 5 bases; junction bases outside the gene matches: 3. The germline V gene has CDR1 SGHTS and CDR2 YDEGEE. The CDR3 has 15 residues. CDR3 coding DNA: TGTGCCAGCAGCTTGGAGGGGACAGGGGGGGAGACCCAGTACTTC. This sequence encodes CASSLEGTGGETQYF.

J is TRBJ1-3 and V is TRBV5-1; unclear D gene. This CDR3 has 17 residues. Germline V gene sequence: CDR1 SGHRS, CDR2 YFSETQ. Trimming removed 0 bases at V and 5 bases at J, with 18 bases between. This chain's CDR3 is CASSLGRRIRGRNTIYF. In DNA form, the CDR3 reads TGCGCCAGCAGCTTGGGACGTCGTATCCGAGGGAGAAACACCATATATTTT.

This clone showed up just once. The J gene is TRBJ2-1, the V gene TRBV7-8; the match to TRBD2 covers 8 bases. Germline trimming cut 1 base from V and 4 bases from J; bases unmatched to any gene: 3. Germline lookup yields CDR1 SGHVS and CDR2 FQNEAQ. This CDR3 comprises 15 residues. The chain's CDR3 is CASSLVSGVYNEQFF. DNA for the CDR3: TGTGCCAGCAGCTTAGTTAGCGGGGTATACAATGAGCAGTTCTTC.

The chain joins TRBV4-3 to TRBJ2-3; 8 bases match TRBD2. This CDR3 has 16 amino acids. Germline V gene sequence: CDR1 LGHNA, CDR2 YSLEER. Trimming took 0 bases from V and 2 from J; bases not matched to a gene: 4. CDR3 bases: TGCGCCAGCAGCCAAGATGCTAGCGGGTACACAGATACGCAGTATTTT. This codes for CASSQDASGYTDTQYF.

This clone was seen once. V usage is TRBV7-2 and J usage is TRBJ2-3, with 9 bases fitting TRBD2. Germline V lookup: CDR1 SGHTA, CDR2 FQGNSA. Unmatched junction bases numbered 3, after V lost 6 bases and J lost 5 bases. The CDR3 consists of 13 residues. The CDR3 DNA reads as TGTGCCAGCAGGGGACTAGCAGAAGATACGCAGTATTTT. Amino acid sequence: CASRGLAEDTQYF.

J is TRBJ2-5 and V is TRBV2; 7 bases fit TRBD1. The J call may not be correct, given that the DNA end is closer to TRBJ2-7. The CDR3 is 14 residues long. CDR1 and CDR2 from the germline V gene are SNHLY and FYNNEI. CDR3 in amino acids: CASSELRGPYEQYF. CDR3 bases: TGTGCCAGCAGTGAGCTGAGGGGGCCGTACGAGCAGTACTTC.